This T cell receptor beta chain originates from a study of shared clonotypes between healthy human individuals (dated by TCRdb to between 2020 and 2021). Background for the entire study: The cohort comprised a couple of women and a few men aged 18 to 49 years. Per donor, three plates each were used for CD4 naive and CD4 memory, two for CD8 naive, and one for CD8 memory. To estimate repertoire size and how much clonotype sharing occurs between individuals, the study deeply sequenced the blood TCR repertoires of five or six healthy adults. Libraries were prepared and TCR repertoires were sequenced by different laboratories using diverse techniques, in order to increase sequencing depth and limit assay-specific biases. Between about 0.94 and 10 billion PBMCs per donor were obtained by leukapheresis. Broader findings and caveats from the paper: Approximately 4.8% of naive CD4, 3% to 4% of naive CD8, approximately 2.2% of memory CD4, and around 0.4% of memory CD8 clonotypes were shared across several donors. Naive subsets generally had larger estimated clonotype richness than memory subsets did. The small number of donors limited the genetic and exposure-history diversity represented. Incomplete sequencing was indicated by rarefaction of sorted-subset datasets, despite the large sequencing depth. Compared with non-shared clonotypes, the clonotypes found in all four sorted-subset donors had higher generation probabilities. Pairwise subsampling led to the expectation that sequencing depth would affect the degree of clonotype sharing among donors. Sampling was limited to blood, and TCR repertoires in tissue likely differ from TCR repertoires in blood.

Healthy HIV-negative adults with no recently reported acute infections or vaccinations were included as donors. Every donor was a Caucasian adult residing in Nashville, Tennessee, USA. CD4+ T cells were enriched by magnetic negative selection; naive cells were then positively selected on CD45RA, and the negative fraction formed the memory subset. Blood was collected by leukapheresis, and PBMCs were isolated by Ficoll-Histopaque density gradient centrifugation and then cryopreserved in liquid nitrogen vapor phase. Purity and quantity of every magnetically sorted T cell population were checked by analytical flow cytometry. Genomic DNA was isolated from each sorted fraction and quantified by UV absorbance on a Nanodrop 2000c. Taken from the germline V gene, the CDR1 and CDR2 loops are SGHDT and YYEEEE. Ends trimmed: V by 4 bases, J by 4 bases; bases unmatched to a gene: 13. The CDR3, from cysteine to phenylalanine, totals 17 residues. Only the CDR3 DNA is retained, 51 bases long and in frame from the first base.

To note about this clone: Its antigen target is currently unknown. Base qualities are not provided; no much larger clone lies one nucleotide away.

TCR CDR3 regions were amplified from genomic DNA by multiplex PCR using the deep immunoSEQ assay. For each cell subset, the extracted genomic DNA was distributed evenly across all wells of several immunoSEQ 96-well plates, and each plate served as one replicate. Each replicate PCR for sorted subsets received approximately 220 ng genomic DNA, equal to 30,000 or so T cell genomes. The purified libraries were quantified using a Qubit 3.0 fluorometer, sized with a Bioanalyzer 2100, and then quantified again using the KAPA Library Quantification kit. Every immunoSEQ 96-well plate was sequenced on a dedicated single-read 150-cycle Illumina NextSeq 550 flow cell. The source study handled its data this way. Because only junctional sequences without quality scores were contained in the immunoSEQ output, filtering matching that applied to full-length reads could not be performed. Sequences were annotated with PyIR, a Python wrapper for IgBLAST v1.9, and V/J genes and CDR3 were assigned using IMGT germline references. Reads were filtered out if the reads had weak V/J assignments (E-value above 1e-6), no CDR3, stop codons, out-of-frame junctions, or ambiguous translated residues. A V3J clonotype was defined by an identical inferred V gene, J gene, and CDR3 amino acid sequence. The percentage overlap between two repertoires was calculated by dividing the number of shared unique clonotypes by the size of the smaller repertoire. Repertoire richness was assessed with RTK rarefaction, the Chao1 estimator, and Recon v2.1 estimates of unobserved clonotypes. Generation probabilities for all TCRbeta clonotypes obtained by the gDNA method from four donors were computed using OLGA. Here the immuneACCESS table is served through TCRdb, limited to in-frame sequences with V and J called. Missing clones are a known gap in these copies; in checked studies unresolved V genes cover under half, and the rest lacks a known reason. The V and J calls and clone size were taken over from that table, and D and trimming were inferred from the DNA. The sample table holds 800,000 to 1,200,000 clones, of which 75% to 80% were seen once. The top ten hold 0.5% to 0.6% of the sample.

Sequences were obtained from memory CD4+ T cells from PBMCs. Sample cell subset or site, as interpreted from the label and publication: CD45RA-negative fraction. The source of this sequence is a man aged 18 to 29 in good health. Some clones in this sample may be carry-over from other donors' samples. The rearrangement combines TRBV5-6 with TRBJ2-2; 7 bases in the middle match TRBD2. The CDR3 protein sequence reads: CASSAPGGSQFTGELFF. The DNA reads TGTGCCAGCAGCGCGCCGGGGGGTTCCCAGTTCACCGGGGAGCTGTTTTTT.